This T cell receptor (beta chain) was observed in a study of blood T cell repertoires in COVID-19. About the research overall: T cells, B-cell-depleted T cells, or PBMCs supplied cDNA or gDNA.

As processed by the authors: Reference gene primer amplification yielded estimated nucleated cell counts. Libraries were prepared by immunoSEQ multiplex PCR; TCRdb keeps only in-frame clonotypes and omits some of them. Clone size and the V and J calls come from that table; the DNA yielded D and trimming. The table lists approximately 100,000 clones, around 90% of them singletons, with around 4.3% in the top ten. The sample holds one count of this clone. Trimming shortened V by 5 bases and J by 4 bases, and 18 bases separated the two germline ends. Looked up from germline, CDR1 is LNHDA and CDR2 is SQIVND (reference sequence). This CDR3 is 15 amino acids long.

Sequencing was done on a sample of peripheral blood. This rearrangement joins TRBV19 to TRBJ2-7; perhaps TRBD1 as D (5 bases). The source is a human donor with COVID-19, enrolled during active disease. The donor label of this sample is uncertain. CDR3 sequence (DNA): TGTGCCAGTAGTCCTAGGACAAGGGCAGGGTACGAGCAGTACTTC. This translates into CASSPRTRAGYEQYF. Filled out from reference TRBV19 and TRBJ2-7, the complete variable domain reads DGGITQSPKYLFRKEGQNVTLSCEQNLNHDAMYWYRQDPGQGLRLIYYSQIVNDFQKGDIAEGYSVSREKKESFPLTVTSAQKNPTAFYLCASSPRTRAGYEQYFGPGTRLTVT.